A single sample gave rise to the 27 T cell receptor beta chains below, sequenced in a study of cytomegalovirus exposure and HLA in healthy donors. In the PCR, 60 Vbeta and 13 Jbeta primers were used. Sequenced by immunoSEQ multiplex PCR; TCRdb stores in-frame clones only, minus some. The specimen's table records 45,000 to 65,000 clones. Sequencing input: PBMCs. These receptors all stem from a man younger than 30 in good health and CMV-seropositive.

V usage is TRBV30 and J usage is TRBJ1-2, with D tentatively TRBD1 (6 bases). This CDR3 is built from 14 residues. V lost 1 base and J lost 6, with 15 bases in between. Germline V gives CDR1 GTSNPN, CDR2 SVGIG (reference sequence). The CDR3 DNA sequence: TGTGCCTGGAGTGCCAACAGGGCCTCCGATGGCTACACCTTC. This encodes CAWSANRASDGYTF.

The V gene is TRBV30, the J gene TRBJ2-5, with 11 bases identical to TRBD2. The CDR3 extends over 16 amino acids. Germline V gene lookup returns CDR1 GTSNPN and CDR2 SVGIG (reference sequence). Germline trimming cut 1 base from V and 4 bases from J; bases unmatched to any gene: 8. Written as DNA, the CDR3 is TGTGCCTGGAGTGAGATAGCGGGAGGGCCGGGAGAGACCCAGTACTTC. This encodes CAWSEIAGGPGETQYF.

The CDR3 DNA sequence: TGTGCCAGCAGACCGAGACAGGGTGACAATGAGCAGTTCTTC. Translating gives CASRPRQGDNEQFF. The chain uses TRBV6-5 and TRBJ2-1; 7 nucleotides agree with TRBD1. CDR1 is MNHEY and CDR2 is SVGAGI in the germline V gene. V lost 6 bases and J lost 5; bases outside the gene matches: 7. The CDR3 spans 14 residues.

This chain uses TRBV7-9 with TRBJ1-2; no definite D call. CDR3 length: 14 residues. Germline V gives CDR1 SEHNR, CDR2 FQNEAQ (reference sequence). Trimming removed 2 bases at V and 1 base at J, with 8 bases between. CDR3 residues: CASSLPTGNYGYTF. Written as DNA, the CDR3 is TGTGCCAGCAGCTTACCCACGGGTAACTATGGCTACACCTTC.

This CDR3 reads CASSFQEGHYDEQFF. The CDR3 DNA reads TGTGCCAGCAGTTTCCAGGAGGGCCATTACGATGAGCAGTTCTTC. The V gene is TRBV28, the J gene TRBJ2-1, with D tentatively TRBD2 (6 bases). CDR3 size: 15 residues. V was shortened by 3 bases and J by 8 bases, with 17 bases between the two germline ends. The germline V gene has CDR1 MDHEN and CDR2 SYDVKM.

The gene calls are TRBV11-2 and TRBJ2-7; 10 bases match TRBD2. Germline values: CDR1 SGHAT, CDR2 FQNNGV. The CDR3 loop spans 16 amino acids. V gave up 5 bases and J gave up 5 bases; unmatched junction bases: 12. The CDR3 DNA sequence: TGTGCCAGCAGCCCATCCGGGACTAGCGTTTTAAACGAGCAGTACTTC. Amino acid sequence: CASSPSGTSVLNEQYF.

The gene calls are TRBV5-1 and TRBJ2-5, with TRBD1 matching over 9 bases. CDR1 is SGHRS, CDR2 YFSETQ, per germline. There are 15 residues in the CDR3. With V trimmed by 0 bases and J by 7 bases, 7 bases remained unmatched. CDR3 sequence (DNA): TGCGCCAGCAGCTTGGACGGGACAGGGAGAGGGACCCAGTACTTC. It is translated as CASSLDGTGRGTQYF. Full variable domain (remainder filled in from reference TRBV5-1 and TRBJ2-5): KAGVTQTPRYLIKTRGQQVTLSCSPISGHRSVSWYQQTPGQGLQFLFEYFSETQRNKGNFPGRFSGRQFSNSRSEMNVSTLELGDSALYLCASSLDGTGRGTQYFGPGTRLLVL.

The chain employs TRBV28 and TRBJ1-1; D unresolved. This CDR3 contains 10 residues. V was cut by 7 bases and J by 5 bases, with 5 bases left in between. Germline V gives CDR1 MDHEN, CDR2 SYDVKM. Written as DNA, the CDR3 is TGTGCCAGCACCGTTACTGAAGCTTTCTTT. The encoded protein is CASTVTEAFF. Combining the CDR3 with reference TRBV28 and TRBJ1-1 gives the whole variable domain DVKVTQSSRYLVKRTGEKVFLECVQDMDHENMFWYRQDPGLGLRLIYFSYDVKMKEKGDIPEGYSVSREKKERFSLILESASTNQTSMYLCASTVTEAFFGQGTRLTVV.

CDR3 in amino acids: CASRTDSNQPQHF. The CDR3 region has the DNA TGTGCCAGCAGGACAGATAGCAATCAGCCCCAGCATTTT. This chain connects TRBV28 to TRBJ1-5; tentatively, D is TRBD1 (5 bases). This CDR3 has 13 residues. The V end was cut by 6 bases, the J end by 0 bases, with 6 bases between. CDR1 and CDR2 (germline): MDHEN, SYDVKM.

The chain uses TRBV19 and TRBJ1-2; 9 positions match TRBD1. V lost 7 bases and J lost 4; bases outside the gene matches: 7. CDR1 and CDR2 from the germline V gene are LNHDA and SQIVND (reference sequence). The CDR3 extends over 14 amino acids. The CDR3 is CASNRDREGYGYTF. In nucleotides, the CDR3 is TGTGCCAGTAACCGGGACAGGGAGGGCTATGGCTACACCTTC.

This chain connects TRBV5-6 to TRBJ2-2, with a possible D match to TRBD2 (5 bases). Trimming removed 5 bases at V and 1 base at J, with 15 bases between. The CDR3 totals 16 residues. Per germline, CDR1 SGHDT and CDR2 YYEEEE. The CDR3 DNA reads TGTGCCAGCAGTCGGTTTAGCGTGCTGAACACCGGGGAGCTGTTTTTT. Protein product: CASSRFSVLNTGELFF.

The chain joins TRBV5-1 to TRBJ1-6; D uncertain. Germline CDR1 is SGHRS and CDR2 is YFSETQ. The CDR3 is 14 residues long. V lost 1 base and J 7 bases, leaving 9 bases between the germline ends. CDR3 nucleotides: TGCGCCAGCAGCTTGCCAAGGGAGAATTCACCCCTCCACTTT. Its translation is CASSLPRENSPLHF.

This chain uses TRBV28 with TRBJ2-2; 11 bases map to TRBD2. Per germline, CDR1 MDHEN and CDR2 SYDVKM. The CDR3 extends over 17 amino acids. The J segment lost 3 bases and the V segment lost 2 bases, leaving 5 bases of the junction unmatched. CDR3 protein: CASSLVGTSGHTGELFF. CDR3 coding DNA: TGTGCCAGCAGTTTAGTGGGGACTAGCGGCCACACCGGGGAGCTGTTTTTT. Looking up the rest from reference TRBV28 and TRBJ2-2 gives the full variable domain: DVKVTQSSRYLVKRTGEKVFLECVQDMDHENMFWYRQDPGLGLRLIYFSYDVKMKEKGDIPEGYSVSREKKERFSLILESASTNQTSMYLCASSLVGTSGHTGELFFGEGSRLTVL.

The chain couples TRBV2 to TRBJ1-5; possibly TRBD1 for D (6 bases). CDR1 and CDR2 (germline): SNHLY, FYNNEI. The CDR3 is 17 amino acids. Trimming took 5 bases from V and 3 from J, leaving 20 bases between them. The CDR3 region is CASSRQVGLVLNQPQHF. For the CDR3, the DNA is TGTGCCAGCAGTAGACAGGTAGGCCTCGTCCTCAATCAGCCCCAGCATTTT.

The chain combines TRBV19 with TRBJ1-5, with 7 nucleotides matching TRBD1. CDR3 size: 15 residues. Germline loops: CDR1 LNHDA, CDR2 SQIVND (reference sequence). The V and J ends lost 5 bases and 4 bases, in that order; junction bases with no gene match: 8. The CDR3 region is CASSLQGQGNQPQHF. In DNA, the CDR3 is TGTGCCAGTAGTTTACAGGGGCAGGGGAATCAGCCCCAGCATTTT.

The chain couples TRBV6-5 to TRBJ1-3; 7 nucleotides line up with TRBD1. CDR3 length: 15 residues. Germline V gene data show CDR1 as MNHEY and CDR2 as SVGAGI. V gave up 5 bases and J gave up 3 bases; unmatched junction bases: 7. CDR3: CASSTGTVFGNTIYF. DNA for the CDR3: TGTGCCAGCAGTACCGGGACAGTCTTTGGAAACACCATATATTTT.

The chain links TRBV27 to TRBJ2-5; 7 positions agree with TRBD1. The J call is uncertain, as TRBJ2-7 better fits the DNA end. The V gene's germline CDR1 is MNHEY and CDR2 SMNVEV (reference sequence). CDR3 length equals 15 residues. Here the CDR3 DNA reads TGTGCCAGCAGTTTAGGGGGACAGCCATCCTACGAGCAGTACTTC. Translated, it gives CASSLGGQPSYEQYF.

V usage is TRBV30 and J usage is TRBJ1-4; D perhaps matches TRBD1 (5 bases). The germline gives CDR1 GTSNPN, CDR2 SVGIG (reference sequence). The CDR3 runs 13 residues. V dropped 8 bases and J dropped 5 bases, with 15 bases sitting between them. CDR3 loop: CARGTALNEKLFF. In DNA form, the CDR3 reads TGTGCCCGGGGGACCGCCTTAAATGAAAAACTGTTTTTT. Full variable domain (missing parts from reference TRBV30 and TRBJ1-4): SQTIHQWPATLVQPVGSPLSLECTVEGTSNPNLYWYRQAAGRGLQLLFYSVGIGQISSEVPQNLSASRPQDRQFILSSKKLLLSDSGFYLCARGTALNEKLFFGSGTQLSVL.

The rearrangement uses TRBV7-3 and TRBJ2-7; tentatively, D is TRBD1 (5 bases). V shed 8 bases and J shed 1 base, with 12 bases lying between them. The CDR3 sequence is 13 residues long. From germline, CDR1 is SGHTA and CDR2 FQGTGA. CDR3 in amino acids: CASSKQDSYEQYF. CDR3 DNA: TGTGCCAGCTCGAAACAGGATTCCTACGAGCAGTACTTC.

This chain uses TRBV27 with TRBJ1-2; D might be TRBD1 (5 bases). The V gene's germline CDR1 is MNHEY and CDR2 SMNVEV (reference sequence). This CDR3 contains 13 residues. V was trimmed by 8 bases and J by 4 bases, leaving 14 bases between them. CDR3 residues: CASGAAPVYGYTF. The DNA of the CDR3 is TGTGCCAGCGGGGCCGCTCCGGTCTATGGCTACACCTTC.

The chain employs TRBV6-1 and TRBJ1-5; D perhaps matches TRBD1 (5 bases). V was shortened by 8 bases and J by 3 bases, with 8 bases between the two germline ends. This CDR3 contains 12 residues. Germline values: CDR1 MNHNS, CDR2 SASEGT. CDR3 region: CASRQTNQPQHF. In DNA form, the CDR3 reads TGTGCCAGCCGACAGACCAATCAGCCCCAGCATTTT.

V gene TRBV6-4 combines with J gene TRBJ2-3; TRBD1 aligns across 7 bases. Per germline, CDR1 MRHNA and CDR2 SNTAGT. V shed 1 base, J shed 10 bases, and the junction held 5 bases outside the gene matches. The CDR3 extends over 13 amino acids. Here the CDR3 DNA reads TGTGCCAGCAGTGACTGGTACAGGGGTGCGCAGTATTTT. This codes for CASSDWYRGAQYF.

This chain links TRBV6-1 with TRBJ2-3; TRBD2 matches 7 bases. The CDR3 sequence is 15 residues long. CDR1 and CDR2 from the germline V gene are MNHNS and SASEGT. V was clipped by 4 bases and J by 1 base; unmatched bases: 5. As DNA, the CDR3 is TGTGCCAGCAGTGTGGAAGCGGGACGCACAGATACGCAGTATTTT. As protein: CASSVEAGRTDTQYF.

The chain carries TRBV19 and TRBJ1-1; TRBD1 matches 7 bases. CDR1 is LNHDA, CDR2 SQIVND, per germline (reference sequence). The CDR3 covers 14 residues. The J segment lost 5 bases and the V segment lost 5 bases, leaving 8 bases of the junction unmatched. As DNA, the CDR3 is TGTGCCAGTAGTTTTCCGGGACAGAGGACTGAAGCTTTCTTT. Translating gives CASSFPGQRTEAFF.

The chain links TRBV4-1 to TRBJ1-6; 7 bases align to TRBD1. Germline V gene sequence: CDR1 MGHRA, CDR2 YSYEKL. J lost 4 bases, V lost 6 bases, and 9 bases had no gene match. This CDR3 has 16 amino acids. The CDR3 bases are TGCGCCAGCAGACCAAGAGGGGGCACGTATAATTCACCCCTCCACTTT. It is translated as CASRPRGGTYNSPLHF.

The chain couples TRBV7-9 to TRBJ2-1, with 15 bases that match TRBD2. CDR1 and CDR2 from the germline V gene are SEHNR and FQNEAQ (reference sequence). After removal of 3 bases from V and 7 bases from J, the junction contained 1 base not matched to a gene. This CDR3 has 15 residues. CDR3 nucleotide sequence: TGTGCCAGCAGCTTTGGACTAGCGGGAGGGAATGAGCAGTTCTTC. Residues: CASSFGLAGGNEQFF.

Comment on this clone: The same CDR3 can be traced to other DNA sequences in this sample. The chain couples TRBV28 to TRBJ2-7; tentatively, D is TRBD2 (6 bases). CDR1 is MDHEN, CDR2 SYDVKM, per germline. CDR3 size: 17 residues. The V end lost 6 bases, the J end lost 3 bases, and 24 bases lay between the germline ends. The CDR3 protein is CASSLLPTRGVLYEQYF. The CDR3 DNA is TGTGCCAGCAGCCTCCTCCCGACTAGAGGGGTCCTCTACGAGCAGTACTTC. Based on the CDR3 plus reference TRBV28 and TRBJ2-7, the full variable domain is DVKVTQSSRYLVKRTGEKVFLECVQDMDHENMFWYRQDPGLGLRLIYFSYDVKMKEKGDIPEGYSVSREKKERFSLILESASTNQTSMYLCASSLLPTRGVLYEQYFGPGTRLTVT.